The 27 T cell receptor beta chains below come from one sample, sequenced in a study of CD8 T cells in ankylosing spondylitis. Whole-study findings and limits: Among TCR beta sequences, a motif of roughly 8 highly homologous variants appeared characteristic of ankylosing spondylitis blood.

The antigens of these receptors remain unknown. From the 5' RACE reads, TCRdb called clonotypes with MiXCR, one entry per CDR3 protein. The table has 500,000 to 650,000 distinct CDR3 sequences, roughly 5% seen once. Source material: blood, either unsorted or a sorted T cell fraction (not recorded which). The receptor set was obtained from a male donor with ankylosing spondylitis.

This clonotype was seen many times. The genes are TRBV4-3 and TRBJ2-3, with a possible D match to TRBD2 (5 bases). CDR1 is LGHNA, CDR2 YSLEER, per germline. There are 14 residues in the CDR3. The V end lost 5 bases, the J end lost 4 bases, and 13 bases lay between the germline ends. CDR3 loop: CASSSLESSDTQYF. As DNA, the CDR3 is TGCGCCAGCAGCTCACTAGAATCCTCAGATACGCAGTATTTT.

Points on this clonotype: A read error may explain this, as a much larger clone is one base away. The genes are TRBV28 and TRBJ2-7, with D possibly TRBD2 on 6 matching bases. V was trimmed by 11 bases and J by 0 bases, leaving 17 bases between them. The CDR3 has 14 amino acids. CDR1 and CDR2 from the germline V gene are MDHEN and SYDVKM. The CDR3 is CAPLAYPSSYEQYF. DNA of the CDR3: TGTGCCCCCCTAGCGTACCCCAGCTCCTACGAGCAGTACTTC. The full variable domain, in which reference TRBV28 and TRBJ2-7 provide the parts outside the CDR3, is DVKVTQSSRYLVKRTGEKVFLECVQDMDHENMFWYRQDPGLGLRLIYFSYDVKMKEKGDIPEGYSVSREKKERFSLILESASTNQTSMYLCAPLAYPSSYEQYFGPGTRLTVT.

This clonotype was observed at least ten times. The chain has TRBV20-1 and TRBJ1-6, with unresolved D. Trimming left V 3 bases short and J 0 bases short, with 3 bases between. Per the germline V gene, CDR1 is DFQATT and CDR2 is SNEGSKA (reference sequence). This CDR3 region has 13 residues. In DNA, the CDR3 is TGCAGTGCTAGGAGCTCCTATAATTCACCCCTCCACTTT. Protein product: CSARSSYNSPLHF.

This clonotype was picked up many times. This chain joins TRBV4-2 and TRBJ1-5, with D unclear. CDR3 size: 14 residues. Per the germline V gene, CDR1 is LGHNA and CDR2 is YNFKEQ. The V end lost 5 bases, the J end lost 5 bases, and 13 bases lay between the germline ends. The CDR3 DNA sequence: TGTGCCAGCAGCAATACCGAGGGTGATCAGCCCCAGCATTTT. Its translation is CASSNTEGDQPQHF.

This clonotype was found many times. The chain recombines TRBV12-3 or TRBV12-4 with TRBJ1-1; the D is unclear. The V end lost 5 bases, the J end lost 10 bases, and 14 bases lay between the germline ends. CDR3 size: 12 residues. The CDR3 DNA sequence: TGTGCCAGCAGTCGAATCATTCCAGGAGCTTTCTTT. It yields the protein CASSRIIPGAFF.

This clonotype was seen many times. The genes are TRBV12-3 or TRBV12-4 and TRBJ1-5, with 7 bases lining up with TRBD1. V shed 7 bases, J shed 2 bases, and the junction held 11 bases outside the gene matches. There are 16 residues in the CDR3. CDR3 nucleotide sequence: TGTGCCAGCACCCAGGGGGGAAGGGGAGGCAATCAGCCCCAGCATTTT. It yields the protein CASTQGGRGGNQPQHF.

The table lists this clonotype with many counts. The CDR3 is CSALPRGRETQYF. CDR3 coding DNA: TGCAGTGCTCTCCCCCGGGGACGGGAGACCCAGTACTTC. The rearrangement joins TRBV20-1 to TRBJ2-5, with D tentatively TRBD1 or TRBD2 (5 bases each). The V end was cut by 5 bases, the J end by 5 bases, with 15 bases between. This CDR3 comprises 13 residues. CDR1 DFQATT and CDR2 SNEGSKA come from the germline V gene (reference sequence).

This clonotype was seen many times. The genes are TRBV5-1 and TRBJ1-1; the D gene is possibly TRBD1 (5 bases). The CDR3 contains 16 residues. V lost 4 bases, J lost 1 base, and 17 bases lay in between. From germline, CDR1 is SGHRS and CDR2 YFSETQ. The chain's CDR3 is CASSAGWGQANTEAFF. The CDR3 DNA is TGCGCCAGCAGCGCAGGGTGGGGCCAAGCGAACACTGAAGCTTTCTTT.

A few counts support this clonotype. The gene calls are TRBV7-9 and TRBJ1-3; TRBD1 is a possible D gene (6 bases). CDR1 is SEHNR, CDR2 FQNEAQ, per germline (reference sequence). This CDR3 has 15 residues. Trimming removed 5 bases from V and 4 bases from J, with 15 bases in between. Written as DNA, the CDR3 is TGTGCCAGCAGCCCTACGACAGGATTGGGAAACACCATATATTTT. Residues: CASSPTTGLGNTIYF.

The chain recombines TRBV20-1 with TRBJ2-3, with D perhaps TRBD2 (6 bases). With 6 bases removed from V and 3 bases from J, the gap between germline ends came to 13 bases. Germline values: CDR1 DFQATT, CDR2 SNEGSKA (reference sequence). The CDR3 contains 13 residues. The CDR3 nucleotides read TGCAGTGCCCGATCGACTAGAACAGATACGCAGTATTTT. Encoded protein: CSARSTRTDTQYF.

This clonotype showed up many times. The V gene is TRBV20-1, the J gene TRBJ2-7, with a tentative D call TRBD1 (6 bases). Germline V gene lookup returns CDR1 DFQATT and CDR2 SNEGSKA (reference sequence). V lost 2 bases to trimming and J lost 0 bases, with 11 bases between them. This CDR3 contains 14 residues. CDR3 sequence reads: CSARLLRGSYEQYF. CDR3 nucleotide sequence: TGCAGTGCTAGACTACTCAGGGGCTCCTACGAGCAGTACTTC.

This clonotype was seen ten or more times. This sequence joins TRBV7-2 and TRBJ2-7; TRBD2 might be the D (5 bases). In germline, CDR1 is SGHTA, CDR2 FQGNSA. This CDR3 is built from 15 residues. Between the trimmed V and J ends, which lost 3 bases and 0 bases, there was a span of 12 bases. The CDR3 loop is CASSLRAQSSYEQYF. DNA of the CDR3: TGTGCCAGCAGCTTGCGGGCCCAGAGCTCCTACGAGCAGTACTTC. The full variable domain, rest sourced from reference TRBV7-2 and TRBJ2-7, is GAGVSQSPSNKVTEKGKDVELRCDPISGHTALYWYRQSLGQGLEFLIYFQGNSAPDKSGLPSDRFSAERTGGSVSTLTIQRTQQEDSAVYLCASSLRAQSSYEQYFGPGTRLTVT.

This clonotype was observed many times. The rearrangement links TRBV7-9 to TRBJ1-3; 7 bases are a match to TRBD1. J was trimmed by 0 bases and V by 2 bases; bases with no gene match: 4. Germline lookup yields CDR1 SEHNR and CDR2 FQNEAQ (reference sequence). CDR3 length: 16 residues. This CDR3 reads CASSLRGQSSGNTIYF. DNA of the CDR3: TGTGCCAGCAGCTTACGGGGACAGAGCTCTGGAAACACCATATATTTT.

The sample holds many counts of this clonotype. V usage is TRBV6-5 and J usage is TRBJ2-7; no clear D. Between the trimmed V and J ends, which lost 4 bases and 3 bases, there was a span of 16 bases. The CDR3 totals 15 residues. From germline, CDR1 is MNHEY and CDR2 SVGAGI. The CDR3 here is CASSFNIGWGYEQYF. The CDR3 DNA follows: TGTGCCAGCAGTTTCAACATCGGGTGGGGCTACGAGCAGTACTTC.

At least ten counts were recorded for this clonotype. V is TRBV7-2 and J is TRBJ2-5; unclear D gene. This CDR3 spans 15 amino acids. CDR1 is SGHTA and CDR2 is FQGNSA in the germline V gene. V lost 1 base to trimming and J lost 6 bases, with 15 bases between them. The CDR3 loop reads CASSLGEWSLQTQYF. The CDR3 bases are TGTGCCAGCAGCTTAGGCGAGTGGAGCCTCCAGACCCAGTACTTC.

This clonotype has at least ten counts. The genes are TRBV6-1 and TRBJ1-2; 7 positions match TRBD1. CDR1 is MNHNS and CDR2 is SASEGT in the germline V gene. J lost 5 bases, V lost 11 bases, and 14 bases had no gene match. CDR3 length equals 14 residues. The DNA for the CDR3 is TGTGCCGTGGGGCCGAGGGGGCCCCCATATGGCTACACCTTC. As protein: CAVGPRGPPYGYTF.

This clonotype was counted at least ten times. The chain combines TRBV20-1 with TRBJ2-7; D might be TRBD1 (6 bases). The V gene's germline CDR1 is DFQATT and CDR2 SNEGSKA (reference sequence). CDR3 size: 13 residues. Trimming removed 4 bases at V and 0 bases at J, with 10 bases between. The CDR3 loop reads CSATDRPSYEQYF. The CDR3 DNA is TGCAGTGCTACAGACAGGCCCTCCTACGAGCAGTACTTC.

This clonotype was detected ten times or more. The CDR3 reads CASSLGPQPQHF. The CDR3, as DNA: TGTGCCAGCAGCCTTGGCCCTCAGCCCCAGCATTTT. The rearrangement joins TRBV5-6 to TRBJ1-5, with no clear D. Germline CDR1 and CDR2: SGHDT and YYEEEE. This CDR3 spans 12 amino acids. V lost 4 bases and J lost 6, with 8 bases in between.

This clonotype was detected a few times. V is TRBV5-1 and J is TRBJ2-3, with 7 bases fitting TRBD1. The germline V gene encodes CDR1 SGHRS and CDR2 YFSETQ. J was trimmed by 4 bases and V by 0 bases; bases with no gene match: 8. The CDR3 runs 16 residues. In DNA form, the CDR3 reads TGCGCCAGCAGCTTGGCCAACAGGGGTTTGCCAGATACGCAGTATTTT. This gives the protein CASSLANRGLPDTQYF.

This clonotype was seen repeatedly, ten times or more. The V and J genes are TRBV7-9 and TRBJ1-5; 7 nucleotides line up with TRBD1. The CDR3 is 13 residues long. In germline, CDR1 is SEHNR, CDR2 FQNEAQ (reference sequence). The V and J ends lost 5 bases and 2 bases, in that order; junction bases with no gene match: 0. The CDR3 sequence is CASSDRGNQPQHF. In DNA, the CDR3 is TGTGCCAGCAGCGACAGGGGCAATCAGCCCCAGCATTTT.

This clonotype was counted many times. The CDR3 here is CASSGPPGGEVNEQFF. DNA of the CDR3: TGCGCCAGCAGTGGCCCCCCAGGGGGCGAGGTCAATGAGCAGTTCTTC. The rearrangement uses TRBV10-1 and TRBJ2-1; 8 nucleotides align to TRBD1. The CDR3 has 16 residues. The germline V gene encodes CDR1 WNHNN and CDR2 SYGVQD (reference sequence). V was pared by 4 bases and J by 6 bases, with 11 bases of the junction left unmatched.

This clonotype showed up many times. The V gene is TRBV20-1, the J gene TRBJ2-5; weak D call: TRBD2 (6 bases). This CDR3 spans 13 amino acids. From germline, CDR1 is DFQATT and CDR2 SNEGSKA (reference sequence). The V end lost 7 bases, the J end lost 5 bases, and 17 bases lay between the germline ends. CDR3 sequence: CSVPIRELETQYF. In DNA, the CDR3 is TGCAGTGTACCTATCCGGGAGCTCGAGACCCAGTACTTC.

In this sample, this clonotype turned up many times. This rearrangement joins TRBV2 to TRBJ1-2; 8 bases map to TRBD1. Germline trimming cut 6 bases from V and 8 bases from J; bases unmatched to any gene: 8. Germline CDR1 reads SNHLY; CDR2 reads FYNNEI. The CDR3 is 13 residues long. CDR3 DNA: TGTGCCAGCAGGATTGGACAGGGTGCGGGCTACACCTTC. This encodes CASRIGQGAGYTF.

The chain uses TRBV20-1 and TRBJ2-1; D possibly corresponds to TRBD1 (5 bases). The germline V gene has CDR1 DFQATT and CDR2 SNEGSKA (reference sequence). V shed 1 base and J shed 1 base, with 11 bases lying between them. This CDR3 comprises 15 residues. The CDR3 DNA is TGCAGTGCTAGAGTAGGCAGGACATCCTACAATGAGCAGTTCTTC. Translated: CSARVGRTSYNEQFF.

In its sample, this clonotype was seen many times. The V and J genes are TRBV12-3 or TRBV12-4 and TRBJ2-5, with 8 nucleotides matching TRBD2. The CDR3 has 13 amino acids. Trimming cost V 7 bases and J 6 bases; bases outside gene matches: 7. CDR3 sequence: CASTRGGAKTQYF. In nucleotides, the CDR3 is TGTGCCAGCACCCGGGGGGGGGCGAAGACCCAGTACTTC.

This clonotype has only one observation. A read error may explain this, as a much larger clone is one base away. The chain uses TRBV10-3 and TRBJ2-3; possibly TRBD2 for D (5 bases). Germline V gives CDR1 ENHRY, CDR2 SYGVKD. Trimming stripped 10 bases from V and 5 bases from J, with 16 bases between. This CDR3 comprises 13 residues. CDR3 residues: CATLGAMIDTQYF. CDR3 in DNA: TGTGCCACATTGGGAGCTATGATAGATACGCAGTATTTT.

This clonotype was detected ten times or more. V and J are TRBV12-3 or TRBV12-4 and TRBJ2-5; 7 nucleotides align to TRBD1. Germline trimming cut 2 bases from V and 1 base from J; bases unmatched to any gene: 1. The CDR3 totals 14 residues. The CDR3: CASSLWTGQETQYF. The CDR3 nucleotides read TGTGCCAGCAGTTTATGGACAGGCCAAGAGACCCAGTACTTC.